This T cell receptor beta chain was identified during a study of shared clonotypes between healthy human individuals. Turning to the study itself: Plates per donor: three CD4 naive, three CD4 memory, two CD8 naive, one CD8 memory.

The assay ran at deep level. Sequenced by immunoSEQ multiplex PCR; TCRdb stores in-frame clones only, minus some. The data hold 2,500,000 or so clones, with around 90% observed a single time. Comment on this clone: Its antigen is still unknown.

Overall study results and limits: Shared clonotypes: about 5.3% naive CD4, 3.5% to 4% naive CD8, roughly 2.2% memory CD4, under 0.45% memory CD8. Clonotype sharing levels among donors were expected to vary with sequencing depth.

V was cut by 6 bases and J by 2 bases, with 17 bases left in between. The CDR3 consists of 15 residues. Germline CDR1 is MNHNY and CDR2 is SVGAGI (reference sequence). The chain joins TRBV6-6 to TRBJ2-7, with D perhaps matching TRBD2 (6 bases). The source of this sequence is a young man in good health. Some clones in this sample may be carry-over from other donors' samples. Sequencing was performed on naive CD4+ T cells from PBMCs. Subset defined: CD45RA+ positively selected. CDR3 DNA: TGTGCCAGCAGCCATGAGGGTAGCGGCGCCTACGAGCAGTACTTC. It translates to CASSHEGSGAYEQYF.